Here is one T cell receptor (beta chain) with its context. CDR3 length: 15 residues. Germline CDR1 LNHNV, CDR2 YYDKDF (reference sequence). These data are taken from a study of monozygotic twins with inflammatory bowel disease. TCRdb reprocessed the 5' RACE reads and reports one entry per CDR3 protein, with no DNA. Recorded for this sample: about 110,000 distinct CDR3 sequences. The clonotype originates from a human donor with ulcerative colitis or Crohn's disease, or a healthy co-twin of an affected twin (not recorded which). The V and J genes are TRBV15 and TRBJ2-5; TCRdb names TRBD1, which stays unverified in the absence of DNA. Sequencing was carried out using blood. This CDR3 is CATSISVSQGETQYF.